One sample yielded the 25 T cell receptor beta chains listed below, sequenced in a study of CD8 T cells in ankylosing spondylitis. Broader study findings: It appeared that ankylosing spondylitis blood was characterized by a TCR beta motif of under ten highly homologous variants.

TCRdb processed the 5' RACE reads anew with MiXCR; each CDR3 protein has one entry. Among about 220,000 distinct CDR3 sequences, around 6.6% were seen once, and the ten largest hold around 14%. These receptors have no known antigen. Sequencing was done on a sample of blood, either unsorted or a sorted T cell fraction (not recorded which). The source is a male donor with ankylosing spondylitis.

This clonotype was seen many times. The chain has TRBV5-1 and TRBJ2-3; D possibly corresponds to TRBD2 (5 bases). Trimming cost V 2 bases and J 3 bases, with 13 bases left between them. Germline CDR1 SGHRS, CDR2 YFSETQ. This CDR3 is 15 amino acids long. CDR3 sequence reads: CASSFFAGRTDTQYF. The CDR3 nucleotides are TGCGCCAGCAGCTTTTTTGCGGGTAGGACAGATACGCAGTATTTT.

The chain is built from TRBV20-1 and TRBJ1-2; TRBD1 aligns across 8 bases. Germline V gene data show CDR1 as DFQATT and CDR2 as SNEGSKA (reference sequence). CDR3 size: 15 residues. J was trimmed by 8 bases and V by 0 bases; bases with no gene match: 11. CDR3 sequence: CSARDIGQGAGGYTF. CDR3 bases: TGCAGTGCTAGAGATATCGGCCAGGGGGCAGGAGGCTACACCTTC.

This clonotype appeared many times. The chain couples TRBV6-1 to TRBJ2-7; 8 bases are shared with TRBD1. Per the germline V gene, CDR1 is MNHNS and CDR2 is SASEGT. The length of the CDR3 is 11 residues. The CDR3 here is CGTGGSYEQYF. The CDR3, as DNA: TGTGGAACAGGGGGCTCCTACGAGCAGTACTTC.

This clonotype was picked up many times. The chain joins TRBV5-5 to TRBJ1-5, with a weak D call TRBD1 (5 bases). The CDR3 is made up of 15 amino acids. Trimming shortened V by 4 bases and J by 6 bases, and 17 bases separated the two germline ends. Looked up from germline, CDR1 is SGHKS and CDR2 is YYEKEE (reference sequence). The DNA for the CDR3 is TGTGCCAGCAGCCACTTTGGGGCTCCGGGTCAGCCCCAGCATTTT. It encodes CASSHFGAPGQPQHF.

This clonotype showed up many times. The chain is built from TRBV9 and TRBJ1-6; D is possibly TRBD1 (5 bases). The CDR3 has 15 amino acids. The V and J ends lost 2 bases and 9 bases respectively, with 15 bases between them. Germline V gives CDR1 SGDLS, CDR2 YYNGEE. As DNA, the CDR3 is TGTGCCAGCAGCGTCACCGGGACCGTGGCTTCACCCCTCCACTTT. Translating gives CASSVTGTVASPLHF.

In its sample, this clonotype was seen a few times. This chain uses TRBV27 with TRBJ2-7, with 10 bases lining up with TRBD1. CDR3 size: 14 residues. Germline V gene lookup returns CDR1 MNHEY and CDR2 SMNVEV (reference sequence). V shed 7 bases, J shed 4 bases, and the junction held 7 bases outside the gene matches. The DNA of the CDR3 is TGTGCCAGCAAGGTGGCGGACAGGGGGTACGAGCAGTACTTC. This encodes CASKVADRGYEQYF.

The V and J genes are TRBV3-1 and TRBJ2-4; the D is unclear. The CDR3 has 15 residues. Germline V lookup: CDR1 LGHDT, CDR2 YNNKEL (reference sequence). V gave up 0 bases and J gave up 4 bases, with 10 bases separating them. The CDR3 spells CASSQDLGRKNIQYF. For the CDR3, the DNA is TGTGCCAGCAGCCAAGATTTGGGTCGGAAAAACATTCAGTACTTC. The full variable domain, in which reference TRBV3-1 and TRBJ2-4 provide the parts outside the CDR3, is DTAVSQTPKYLVTQMGNDKSIKCEQNLGHDTMYWYKQDSKKFLKIMFSYNNKELIINETVPNRFSPKSPDKAHLNLHINSLELGDSAVYFCASSQDLGRKNIQYFGAGTRLSVL.

This clonotype was counted at least ten times. This rearrangement joins TRBV7-9 to TRBJ1-1; perhaps TRBD1 as D (5 bases). Trimming took 5 bases from V and 6 from J, leaving 19 bases between them. The length of the CDR3 is 15 residues. Germline lookup yields CDR1 SEHNR and CDR2 FQNEAQ (reference sequence). The CDR3 DNA is TGTGCCAGCAGCCCGACGGCCAGGGCAGTCGCTGAAGCTTTCTTT. Protein: CASSPTARAVAEAFF.

This rearrangement joins TRBV5-1 to TRBJ2-2; 10 positions agree with TRBD2. The CDR3 sequence is 15 residues long. Losses at the gene ends were 7 bases for V and 3 bases for J; bases not matched to a gene: 6. Per germline, CDR1 SGHRS and CDR2 YFSETQ. The CDR3 sequence: CASRVSGRHTGELFF. CDR3 coding DNA: TGCGCCAGCCGAGTTAGCGGGAGGCACACCGGGGAGCTGTTTTTT.

The rearrangement joins TRBV29-1 to TRBJ1-2, with D possibly TRBD1 on 5 matching bases. The CDR3 loop spans 12 amino acids. The germline CDR1 and CDR2 sequences are SQVTM and ANQGSEA. Trimming stripped 5 bases from V and 4 bases from J, with 11 bases between. The CDR3: CSVLGPVYGYTF. CDR3 nucleotides: TGCAGCGTTCTGGGACCCGTCTATGGCTACACCTTC.

This clonotype was seen ten or more times. The chain combines TRBV6-4 with TRBJ2-1; 12 bases are shared with TRBD2. The V segment lost 6 bases and the J segment 6 bases; nucleotides outside the gene matches: 6. This CDR3 is built from 15 residues. Germline CDR1 and CDR2: MRHNA and SNTAGT. The CDR3 DNA reads as TGTGCCAGCAGGGCTAGCGGGGGGGCCCCCAATGAGCAGTTCTTC. Protein sequence: CASRASGGAPNEQFF.

This clonotype was seen repeatedly, ten times or more. The V gene is TRBV5-1, the J gene TRBJ2-1, with 12 nucleotides matching TRBD2. CDR3 length equals 16 residues. Germline V gene sequence: CDR1 SGHRS, CDR2 YFSETQ. V shed 0 bases and J 10 bases; nucleotides not matched to a gene: 8. In nucleotides, the CDR3 is TGCGCCAGCAGCTTGGTTGGACTAGCGGGGCAGGGGGAGCAGTTCTTC. Translated: CASSLVGLAGQGEQFF.

This clonotype was detected many times. V and J are TRBV28 and TRBJ2-7; TRBD1 matches at 9 bases. The CDR3 is 14 residues long. V gave up 5 bases and J gave up 3 bases; unmatched junction bases: 5. Germline V gives CDR1 MDHEN, CDR2 SYDVKM. The CDR3 DNA follows: TGTGCCAGCAGTCTCGGGACAGGGAACTACGAGCAGTACTTC. Translated, it gives CASSLGTGNYEQYF.

This clonotype has just a few counts. V is TRBV18 and J is TRBJ2-4, with 7 bases that match TRBD1. Unmatched junction bases numbered 5, after V lost 0 bases and J lost 3 bases. Germline assignment: CDR1 KGHSH and CDR2 LQKENI. The CDR3 covers 16 residues. CDR3 region: CASSPPKGAGKNIQYF. For the CDR3, the DNA is TGTGCCAGCTCACCACCAAAGGGGGCGGGCAAAAACATTCAGTACTTC.

V gene TRBV29-1 combines with J gene TRBJ2-3, with D perhaps given as TRBD1 or TRBD2 (7 bases each). The germline gives CDR1 SQVTM, CDR2 ANQGSEA. V was trimmed by 0 bases and J by 4 bases, leaving 17 bases between them. This CDR3 region has 16 residues. The CDR3 spells CSVEEQGRGGPDTQYF. The CDR3 nucleotides read TGCAGCGTTGAAGAACAGGGGAGGGGGGGCCCAGATACGCAGTATTTT.

This clonotype was seen repeatedly, ten times or more. This sequence joins TRBV2 and TRBJ2-2; 9 bases match TRBD1. The germline V gene has CDR1 SNHLY and CDR2 FYNNEI. The CDR3 contains 14 residues. V lost 4 bases and J lost 7; bases outside the gene matches: 4. The CDR3 DNA reads as TGTGCCAGCAGTGGACAGGGGGTCGGCGGGGAGCTGTTTTTT. Its protein product is CASSGQGVGGELFF. Full variable domain (remainder filled in from reference TRBV2 and TRBJ2-2): EPEVTQTPSHQVTQMGQEVILRCVPISNHLYFYWYRQILGQKVEFLVSFYNNEISEKSEIFDDQFSVERPDGSNFTLKIRSTKLEDSAMYFCASSGQGVGGELFFGEGSRLTVL.

Many counts were recorded for this clonotype. The chain couples TRBV4-2 to TRBJ2-3; 7 bases line up with TRBD2. Per germline, CDR1 LGHNA and CDR2 YNFKEQ. There are 17 residues in the CDR3. With V trimmed by 4 bases and J by 1 base, 11 bases remained unmatched. Written as DNA, the CDR3 is TGTGCCAGCAGCCGAGGGGTCCTCACTAGCGGCACAGATACGCAGTATTTT. The encoded protein is CASSRGVLTSGTDTQYF.

This clonotype was detected only a few times. V gene TRBV7-6 combines with J gene TRBJ2-1; TRBD2 matches 7 bases. The CDR3 has 15 residues. The germline V gene has CDR1 SGHVS and CDR2 FNYEAQ. V lost 3 bases and J lost 2; bases outside the gene matches: 4. CDR3 region: CASSFRLAAYNEQFF. DNA for the CDR3: TGTGCCAGCAGCTTCCGACTAGCCGCCTACAATGAGCAGTTCTTC.

Only a few counts were recorded for this clonotype. The rearrangement links TRBV6-4 to TRBJ2-1; 9 nucleotides agree with TRBD2. The J segment lost 8 bases and the V segment lost 3 bases, leaving 8 bases of the junction unmatched. Per the germline V gene, CDR1 is MRHNA and CDR2 is SNTAGT. The CDR3 runs 15 residues. CDR3 residues: CASSEVAGGPDEQFF. The CDR3 nucleotides are TGTGCCAGCAGTGAGGTGGCGGGGGGGCCTGATGAGCAGTTCTTC.

This clonotype was counted ten times or more. The chain carries TRBV19 and TRBJ1-2; D unclear. The V end lost 6 bases, the J end lost 3 bases, and 5 bases lay between the germline ends. Per germline, CDR1 LNHDA and CDR2 SQIVND (reference sequence). The CDR3 runs to 11 residues. The CDR3 sequence: CASRLYYGYTF. CDR3 DNA: TGTGCCAGTAGGTTATACTATGGCTACACCTTC. The full variable domain, with the rest looked up from reference TRBV19 and TRBJ1-2, is DGGITQSPKYLFRKEGQNVTLSCEQNLNHDAMYWYRQDPGQGLRLIYYSQIVNDFQKGDIAEGYSVSREKKESFPLTVTSAQKNPTAFYLCASRLYYGYTFGSGTRLTVV.

This clonotype was counted ten times or more. The chain joins TRBV7-3 to TRBJ2-5; a possible D gene is TRBD2 (7 bases). The germline gives CDR1 SGHTA, CDR2 FQGTGA. V was shortened by 2 bases and J by 5 bases, with 9 bases between the two germline ends. The length of the CDR3 is 13 residues. CDR3 nucleotides: TGTGCCAGCAGCTTACGGGGGGCGGAGACCCAGTACTTC. Its translation is CASSLRGAETQYF.

This clonotype showed up many times. The chain couples TRBV7-6 to TRBJ2-3, with a possible D match to TRBD1 (6 bases). Trimming pared 2 bases from V and 1 base from J, leaving 16 bases between. The CDR3 has 17 residues. Looked up from germline, CDR1 is SGHVS and CDR2 is FNYEAQ. CDR3 sequence: CASSLPPTGPRTDTQYF. CDR3 bases: TGTGCCAGCAGCTTACCTCCTACAGGGCCCCGCACAGATACGCAGTATTTT.

The rearrangement uses TRBV2 and TRBJ2-7, with 7 bases fitting TRBD2. Looked up from germline, CDR1 is SNHLY and CDR2 is FYNNEI. Germline trimming cut 6 bases from V and 3 bases from J; bases unmatched to any gene: 5. The CDR3 is 13 amino acids. CDR3 residues: CASRESGVYEQYF. In DNA form, the CDR3 reads TGTGCCAGCAGAGAAAGCGGGGTCTACGAGCAGTACTTC.

J is TRBJ2-7 and V is TRBV20-1, with D possibly being TRBD1 (6 bases). Germline-derived CDR1 and CDR2 are DFQATT and SNEGSKA (reference sequence). V lost 0 bases to trimming and J lost 5 bases, with 14 bases between them. The CDR3 is 14 residues long. CDR3 sequence (DNA): TGCAGTGCTAGAGATTCAGGGGCCTGGGACGAGCAGTACTTC. Protein sequence: CSARDSGAWDEQYF.

This clonotype was counted at least ten times. The chain couples TRBV27 to TRBJ1-1, with 7 bases matching TRBD1. CDR1 MNHEY and CDR2 SMNVEV come from the germline V gene (reference sequence). This CDR3 comprises 15 residues. J lost 2 bases, V lost 5 bases, and 8 bases had no gene match. The CDR3 reads CASSPMTGSNTEAFF. Here the CDR3 DNA reads TGTGCCAGCAGTCCGATGACAGGGTCAAACACTGAAGCTTTCTTT.